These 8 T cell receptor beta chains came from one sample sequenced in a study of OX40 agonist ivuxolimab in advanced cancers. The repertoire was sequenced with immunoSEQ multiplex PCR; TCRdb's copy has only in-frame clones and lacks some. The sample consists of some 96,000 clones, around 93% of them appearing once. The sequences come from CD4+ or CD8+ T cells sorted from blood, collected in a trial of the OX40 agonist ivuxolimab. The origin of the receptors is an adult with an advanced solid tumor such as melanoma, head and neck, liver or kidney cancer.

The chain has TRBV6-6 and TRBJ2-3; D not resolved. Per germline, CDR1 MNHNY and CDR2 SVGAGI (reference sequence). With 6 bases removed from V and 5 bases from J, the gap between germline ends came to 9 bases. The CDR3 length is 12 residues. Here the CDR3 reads CASRKPGDTQYF. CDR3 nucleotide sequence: TGTGCCAGCAGGAAGCCAGGAGATACGCAGTATTTT.

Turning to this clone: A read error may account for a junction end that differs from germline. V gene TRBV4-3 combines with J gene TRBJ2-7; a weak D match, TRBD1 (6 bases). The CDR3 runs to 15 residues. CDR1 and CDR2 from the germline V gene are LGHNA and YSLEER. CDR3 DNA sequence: TGCGCCAGCAGCCGGAAGATACAGGGCTCCAACGAGCAGTACTTC. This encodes CASSRKIQGSNEQYF.

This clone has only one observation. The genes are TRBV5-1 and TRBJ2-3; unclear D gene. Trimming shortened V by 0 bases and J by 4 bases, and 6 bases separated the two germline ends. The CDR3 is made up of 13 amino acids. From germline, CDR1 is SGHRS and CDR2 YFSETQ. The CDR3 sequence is CASSLDRADTQYF. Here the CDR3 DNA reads TGCGCCAGCAGCTTGGATAGAGCAGATACGCAGTATTTT.

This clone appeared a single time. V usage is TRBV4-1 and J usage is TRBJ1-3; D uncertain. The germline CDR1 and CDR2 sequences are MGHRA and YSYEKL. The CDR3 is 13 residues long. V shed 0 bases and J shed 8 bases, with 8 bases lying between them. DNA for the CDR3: TGCGCCAGCAGCCAAGAGAATGAATACACCATATATTTT. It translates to CASSQENEYTIYF.

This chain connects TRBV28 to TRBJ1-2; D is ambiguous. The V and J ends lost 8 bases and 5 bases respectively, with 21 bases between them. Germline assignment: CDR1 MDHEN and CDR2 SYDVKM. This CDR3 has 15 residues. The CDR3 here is CASGKRGIGDYGYTF. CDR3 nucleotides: TGTGCCAGCGGCAAGCGGGGTATCGGCGATTATGGCTACACCTTC.

The CDR3 here is CASRYRRSTNEKLFF. DNA of the CDR3: TGTGCCAGTAGATATCGGCGGTCAACTAATGAAAAACTGTTTTTT. This chain connects TRBV19 to TRBJ1-4; no definite D call. This CDR3 spans 15 amino acids. Trimming pared 6 bases from V and 0 bases from J, leaving 11 bases between. Germline CDR1 LNHDA, CDR2 SQIVND (reference sequence).

The CDR3 coding sequence is TGTGCCAGCGAAAGGACCATCCGAGGAGAAAAACTGTTTTTT. It encodes CASERTIRGEKLFF. The chain has TRBV28 and TRBJ1-4; D call uncertain. The CDR3 is 14 residues long. Trimming took off 8 bases at V and 8 bases at J, with 18 bases between the two ends. Per the germline V gene, CDR1 is MDHEN and CDR2 is SYDVKM.

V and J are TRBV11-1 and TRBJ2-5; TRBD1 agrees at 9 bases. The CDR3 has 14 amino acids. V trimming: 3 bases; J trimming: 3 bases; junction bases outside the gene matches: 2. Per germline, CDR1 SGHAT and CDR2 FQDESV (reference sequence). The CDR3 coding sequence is TGTGCCAGCAGCTTCCGACAGGGGGAAGAGACCCAGTACTTC. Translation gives CASSFRQGEETQYF.